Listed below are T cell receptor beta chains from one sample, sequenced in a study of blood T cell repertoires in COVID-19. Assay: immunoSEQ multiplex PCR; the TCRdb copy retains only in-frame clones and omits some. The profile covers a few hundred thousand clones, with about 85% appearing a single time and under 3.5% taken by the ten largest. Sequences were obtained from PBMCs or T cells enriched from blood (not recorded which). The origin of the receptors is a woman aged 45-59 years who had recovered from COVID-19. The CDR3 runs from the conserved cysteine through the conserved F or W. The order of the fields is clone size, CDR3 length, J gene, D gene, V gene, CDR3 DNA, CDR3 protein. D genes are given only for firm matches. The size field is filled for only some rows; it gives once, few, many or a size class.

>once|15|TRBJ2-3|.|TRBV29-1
TGCAGCGTTGAATTGGGTACTAGGTTCACAGATACGCAGTATTTT
CSVELGTRFTDTQYF
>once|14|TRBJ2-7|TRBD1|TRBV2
TGTGCCAGCAGCGTGGACAGGGGGACCTACGAGCAGTACTTC
CASSVDRGTYEQYF
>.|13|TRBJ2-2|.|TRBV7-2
TGTGCCAGCAGCCCTCGGTTTGGCGGGGAGCTGTTTTTT
CASSPRFGGELFF
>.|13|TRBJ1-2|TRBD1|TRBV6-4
TGTGCCAGCAGCCCCGGGACAGGGGGAGGCTACACCTTC
CASSPGTGGGYTF
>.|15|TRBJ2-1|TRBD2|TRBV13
TGTGCCAGCAGGCGGACTAGCGGGAGTCTACGTGAGCAGTTCTTC
CASRRTSGSLREQFF
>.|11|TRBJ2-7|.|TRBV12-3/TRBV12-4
TGTGCCAGCAGCTTATTCTCCGAGCAGTACTTC
CASSLFSEQYF
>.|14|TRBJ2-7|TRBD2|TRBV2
TGTGCCAGCAGATCCACTAGCGGGACCCACGAGCAGTACTTC
CASRSTSGTHEQYF
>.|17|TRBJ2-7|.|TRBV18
TGTGCCAGCTCACCTTACCGACAAGGGAGGAGCTCCTACGAGCAGTACTTC
CASSPYRQGRSSYEQYF
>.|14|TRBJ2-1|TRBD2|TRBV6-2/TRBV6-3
TGTGCCAGCAGTTACCGACTAGCTCTCAATGAGCAGTTCTTC
CASSYRLALNEQFF
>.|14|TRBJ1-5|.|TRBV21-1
TGTGCCAGCAGCTTTTACATGGTACATCAGCCCCAGCATTTT
CASSFYMVHQPQHF
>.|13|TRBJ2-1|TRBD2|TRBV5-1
TGCGCCAGTAGGACTAGCGGGAGTGATGAGCAGTTCTTC
CASRTSGSDEQFF
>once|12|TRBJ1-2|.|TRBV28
TGTGCCAGCAGCAAAGGGGACTATGGCTACACCTTC
CASSKGDYGYTF
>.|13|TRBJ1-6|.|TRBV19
TGTGCCAGTACCCCAACGGGTAATTCACCCCTCCACTTT
CASTPTGNSPLHF
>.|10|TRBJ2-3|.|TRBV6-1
TGTGCCAGCAGTGAAGCTCTTGAGTATTTT
CASSEALEYF
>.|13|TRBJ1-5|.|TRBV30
TGTGCCTGGAGTCTTGGTCACGGTCAGCCCCAGCATTTT
CAWSLGHGQPQHF
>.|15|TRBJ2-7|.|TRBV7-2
TGTGCCAGCAGCCCCCAGGGGGGCAGCTCCTACGAGCAGTACTTC
CASSPQGGSSYEQYF
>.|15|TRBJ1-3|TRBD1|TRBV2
TGTGCCAGCAGCGCGACCGGGACAGTGGGGCACACCATATATTTT
CASSATGTVGHTIYF
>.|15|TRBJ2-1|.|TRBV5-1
TGCGCCAGCAGCTTGGTTGTTAGCACCCGCAATGAGCAGTTCTTC
CASSLVVSTRNEQFF
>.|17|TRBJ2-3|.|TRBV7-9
TGTGCCAGCAGCTCCACAAGGGGCCGGATAAGCACAGATACGCAGTATTTT
CASSSTRGRISTDTQYF
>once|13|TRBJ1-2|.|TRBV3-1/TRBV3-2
TGTGCCAGCAGCCAATCCGGGTTGGGTGGCTACACCTTC
CASSQSGLGGYTF
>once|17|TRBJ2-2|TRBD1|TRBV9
TGTGCCAGCAGCGTAGCTCCCCAGACAGGGTACACCGGGGAGCTGTTTTTT
CASSVAPQTGYTGELFF
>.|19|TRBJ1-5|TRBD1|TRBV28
TGTGCCAGCAGTCAGCTTGGGACAGCCGGAGTCTATAGCAATCAGCCCCAGCATTTT
CASSQLGTAGVYSNQPQHF
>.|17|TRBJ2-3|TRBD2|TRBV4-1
TGCGCCAGCAGCCAATCGGGACTAGCGGGAGGCTCAGATACGCAGTATTTT
CASSQSGLAGGSDTQYF
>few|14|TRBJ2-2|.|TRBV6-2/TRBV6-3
TGTGCCAGCAGTTACTTGTCTAACACCGGGGAGCTGTTTTTT
CASSYLSNTGELFF
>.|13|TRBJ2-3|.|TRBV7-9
TGTGCCAGCAGCACACAGGGCACAGATACGCAGTATTTT
CASSTQGTDTQYF
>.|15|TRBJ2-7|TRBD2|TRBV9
TGTGCCAGCAGCTCAGAGGGCGGGAGGGCCTACGAGCAGTACTTC
CASSSEGGRAYEQYF
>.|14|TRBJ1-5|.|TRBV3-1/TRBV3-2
TGTGCCAGCAGCCAAGGAGTTAGCAATCAGCCCCAGCATTTT
CASSQGVSNQPQHF
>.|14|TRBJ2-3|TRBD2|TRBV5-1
TGCGCCAGCTGCGGACTAGTCGGCACAGATACGCAGTATTTT
CASCGLVGTDTQYF
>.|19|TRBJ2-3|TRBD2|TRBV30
TGTGCCTGGAACCCCCGGCCGGGACTAGCGGGAGAAAGCACAGATACGCAGTATTTT
CAWNPRPGLAGESTDTQYF
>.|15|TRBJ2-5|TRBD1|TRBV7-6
TGTGCCAGCAGCCCCACCGGGACAGGGGAAGAGACCCAGTACTTC
CASSPTGTGEETQYF
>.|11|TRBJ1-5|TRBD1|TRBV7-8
TGTGCCAGCGGACAGGAACAGCCCCAGCATTTT
CASGQEQPQHF
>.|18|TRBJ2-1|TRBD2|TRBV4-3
TGCGCCAGCAGCCAAGAAAACGGACTAGCGGGAGACGCGAATGAGCAGTTCTTC
CASSQENGLAGDANEQFF
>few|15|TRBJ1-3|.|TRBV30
TGTGCCTGGAGTCGGGATCGAACCTCTGGAAACACCATATATTTT
CAWSRDRTSGNTIYF
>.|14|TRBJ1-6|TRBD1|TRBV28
TGTGCCAGCAGCCAAGGACAGGGCCATTCACCCCTCCACTTT
CASSQGQGHSPLHF
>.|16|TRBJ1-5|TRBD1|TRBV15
TGTGCCACCAGCAGAGAGTGGACAGGGGGCGGTCAGCCCCAGCATTTT
CATSREWTGGGQPQHF
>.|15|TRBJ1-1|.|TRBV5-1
TGCGCCAGCAGCCTGGGACATGTCGTGAACACTGAAGCTTTCTTT
CASSLGHVVNTEAFF
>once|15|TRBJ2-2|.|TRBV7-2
TGTGCCAGCAGCTTGCGGTATAGAAACACCGGGGAGCTGTTTTTT
CASSLRYRNTGELFF
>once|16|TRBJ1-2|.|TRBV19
TGTGCCAGTAGCTCAAACCCGGGACACAGCTACTATGGCTACACCTTC
CASSSNPGHSYYGYTF
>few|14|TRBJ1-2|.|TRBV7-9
TGTGCCAGCAGCTTCTCAGGGGCGTACTATGGCTACACCTTC
CASSFSGAYYGYTF
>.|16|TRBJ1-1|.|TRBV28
TGTGCCAGCAGTTCCGCTTCAGGAGGGTCGTTCACTGAAGCTTTCTTT
CASSSASGGSFTEAFF
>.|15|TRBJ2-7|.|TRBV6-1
TGTGCCAGCAGTGATCCCAGGGATGCAAACTACGAGCAGTACTTC
CASSDPRDANYEQYF
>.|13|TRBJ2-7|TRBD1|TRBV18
TGTGCCAGCAGGGGGCTGGAAGTAAACGAGCAGTACTTC
CASRGLEVNEQYF
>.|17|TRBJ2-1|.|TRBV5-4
TGTGCCAGCAGCTTGGGTCCAGGCAGTAGCTCCTACAATGAGCAGTTCTTC
CASSLGPGSSSYNEQFF
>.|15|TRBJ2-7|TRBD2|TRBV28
TGTGCCAGCAGGGGGACTAGCGCCAATTCCTACGAGCAGTACTTC
CASRGTSANSYEQYF
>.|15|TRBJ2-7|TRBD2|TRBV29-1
TGCAGCGCCCGAACGCAGGGACTAGCGGGAGCTGAGCAGTACTTC
CSARTQGLAGAEQYF
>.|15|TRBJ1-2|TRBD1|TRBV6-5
TGTGCCAGCAGTTACCTTGGGACAGGGGGCAACGGCTACACCTTC
CASSYLGTGGNGYTF
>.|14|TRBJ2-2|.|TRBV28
TGTGCCAGCAAGACAGGAGTCCACGCCGGGGAGCTGTTTTTT
CASKTGVHAGELFF
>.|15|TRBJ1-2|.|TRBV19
TGTGCCAGTAGTACCCAAGGCGGCAGGGGCTATGGCTACACCTTC
CASSTQGGRGYGYTF